This T cell receptor beta chain came from a study of T cells after yellow fever vaccination. This clonotype was counted many times. This CDR3 has 14 residues. CDR1 and CDR2 from the germline V gene are MNHNS and SASEGT. J lost 12 bases, V lost 6 bases, and 15 bases had no gene match. TCRdb reprocessed the 5' RACE reads with MiXCR, giving one entry per CDR3 protein. The top ten clones hold less than 0.85% of a sample with fewer than 150,000 distinct CDR3 sequences, roughly 8.2% of them seen once. The source material was CD4+ T cells sorted from PBMCs, sampled 5 days after the yellow fever booster vaccination. V usage is TRBV6-1 and J usage is TRBJ1-1, with 8 positions matching TRBD1. This clonotype was obtained from a man aged 25 to 40 who received the YFV17D yellow fever vaccine. CDR3 in DNA: TGTGCCAGCAGCCTTAGAGACAGGGGCCCTAATACTTTCTTT. It codes for CASSLRDRGPNTFF.